This TCR beta chain was captured in a study of control samples from healthy donors and cancer patients. Germline CDR1 is SEHNR and CDR2 is FQNEAQ (reference sequence). The CDR3 has 18 amino acids. The J segment lost 7 bases and the V segment lost 4 bases, leaving 15 bases of the junction unmatched. Repertoires were generated with immunoSEQ multiplex PCR, while TCRdb's copy carries only in-frame clones and drops some. The sample carries about 55,000 clones, around 90% recorded once. The genes are TRBV7-9 and TRBJ1-4, with 10 bases fitting TRBD1. The sequencing input was blood. This TCR was sampled from a man aged 45-65 years in good health. The CDR3 sequence: CASSSYPELDRGLEKLFF. The CDR3 DNA sequence: TGTGCCAGCAGCTCTTATCCCGAATTAGACAGGGGGCTTGAAAAACTGTTTTTT.